The 12 T cell receptor beta chains below come from one sample, sequenced in a study of blood T cell repertoires in COVID-19. Here immunoSEQ multiplex PCR was the method, and the copy in TCRdb shows in-frame clones only, minus some. The sample includes approximately 300,000 clones, approximately 85% of them seen just once. The sample taken for sequencing was peripheral blood. The receptors come from a human donor with COVID-19, enrolled during active disease. The donor label of this sample is uncertain.

The V call is TRBV6-5, the J call TRBJ1-3; a weak D match, TRBD1 (5 bases). Trimming pared 5 bases from V and 4 bases from J, leaving 15 bases between. Germline CDR1 is MNHEY and CDR2 is SVGAGI. The CDR3 runs 15 residues. This CDR3 reads CASSIGGGFGNTIYF. In DNA, the CDR3 is TGTGCCAGCAGTATTGGGGGGGGGTTCGGAAACACCATATATTTT.

This clone turned up a few times. The chain is built from TRBV7-9 and TRBJ2-2; D not resolved. From germline, CDR1 is SEHNR and CDR2 FQNEAQ (reference sequence). V lost 1 base and J 3 bases, leaving 12 bases between the germline ends. The CDR3 covers 16 residues. The CDR3 loop is CASSLESFGYTGELFF. The CDR3 DNA reads as TGTGCCAGCAGCTTAGAATCATTCGGGTACACCGGGGAGCTGTTTTTT. The whole variable domain, filled in from reference TRBV7-9 and TRBJ2-2, reads DTGVSQNPRHKITKRGQNVTFRCDPISEHNRLYWYRQTLGQGPEFLTYFQNEAQLEKSRLLSDRFSAERPKGSFSTLEIQRTEQGDSAMYLCASSLESFGYTGELFFGEGSRLTVL.

About this clone itself: At one end the junction does not follow the germline gene, possibly because of a read error. The chain is built from TRBV28 and TRBJ2-7; D is undetermined. The CDR3 totals 13 residues. Germline V gene lookup returns CDR1 MDHEN and CDR2 SYDVKM. CDR3 DNA sequence: TGTGCCAGCAGTCCCCTTAGGAGCTACCAGCAGTACTTC. Its translation: CASSPLRSYQQYF.

V usage is TRBV6-2 or TRBV6-3 and J usage is TRBJ1-4, with a possible D match to TRBD1 (5 bases). This CDR3 comprises 15 residues. CDR1 and CDR2 (germline): MNHEY, SVGEGT. V was trimmed by 5 bases and J by 1 base, leaving 11 bases between them. CDR3 amino acids: CASSPGKGTNEKLFF. CDR3 DNA: TGTGCCAGCAGTCCAGGGAAGGGAACTAATGAAAAACTGTTTTTT.

V and J are TRBV4-1 and TRBJ2-3; D perhaps matches TRBD1 (6 bases). The CDR3 has 17 amino acids. Germline V lookup: CDR1 MGHRA, CDR2 YSYEKL. Trimming took off 4 bases at V and 8 bases at J, with 25 bases between the two ends. DNA for the CDR3: TGCGCCAGCAGCCCTCAGGACCCCGGGACACCGTCGGGTACGCAGTATTTT. Translation gives CASSPQDPGTPSGTQYF.

The chain uses TRBV29-1 and TRBJ2-7; D not certain. The length of the CDR3 is 10 residues. V lost 5 bases to trimming and J lost 3 bases, with 5 bases between them. The V gene's germline CDR1 is SQVTM and CDR2 ANQGSEA. Written as DNA, the CDR3 is TGCAGCGTTCAACACTACGAGCAGTACTTC. Protein sequence: CSVQHYEQYF.

This chain links TRBV29-1 with TRBJ2-7; 9 bases are shared with TRBD2. CDR3 length: 16 residues. Trimming at V came to 6 bases and at J to 0 bases, leaving 12 bases not matched to a gene. The V gene's germline CDR1 is SQVTM and CDR2 ANQGSEA. CDR3: CSVVPSGAISSYEQYF. CDR3 nucleotide sequence: TGCAGCGTCGTCCCTAGCGGGGCTATTAGCTCCTACGAGCAGTACTTC.

The chain has TRBV10-2 and TRBJ1-4, with TRBD1 matching over 9 bases. Germline lookup yields CDR1 WSHSY and CDR2 SAAADI. CDR3 length: 14 residues. J lost 8 bases, V lost 8 bases, and 9 bases had no gene match. The DNA for the CDR3 is TGCGCCAGCTGGAACCGGGACAGGGACGAAAAACTGTTTTTT. Amino acids: CASWNRDRDEKLFF.

This clone is a singleton in its sample. Within the sample, other DNA sequences also encode this same CDR3. J is TRBJ1-1 and V is TRBV9; tentative D call: TRBD1 (5 bases). Germline V CDR1 and CDR2: SGDLS, YYNGEE. V was pared by 0 bases and J by 4 bases, with 10 bases between. CDR3 length equals 14 residues. The CDR3 region is CASSVGGRGTEAFF. DNA of the CDR3: TGTGCCAGCAGCGTAGGGGGTAGGGGCACTGAAGCTTTCTTT.

This chain connects TRBV29-1 to TRBJ2-2; TRBD1 matches at 9 bases. The CDR3 has 15 amino acids. Germline CDR1 reads SQVTM; CDR2 reads ANQGSEA. CDR3 coding DNA: TGCAGGTTTCTAAAAACACAGGGGGCGACCGGGGAGCTGTTTTTT. Its translation is CRFLKTQGATGELFF.

J is TRBJ1-5 and V is TRBV20-1; TRBD1 is a possible D gene (5 bases). V was shortened by 3 bases and J by 4 bases, with 13 bases between the two germline ends. Germline lookup yields CDR1 DFQATT and CDR2 SNEGSKA (reference sequence). The CDR3 spans 14 residues. The CDR3 nucleotides read TGCAGTGCTAGTCGGGGTCGGGGGAATCAGCCCCAGCATTTT. Its translation is CSASRGRGNQPQHF.

V usage is TRBV5-1 and J usage is TRBJ2-7; TRBD2 agrees at 12 bases. J gave up 7 bases and V 4 bases, and 12 bases lay outside the gene matches. Germline V gene data show CDR1 as SGHRS and CDR2 as YFSETQ. The CDR3 loop spans 16 amino acids. The CDR3 DNA follows: TGCGCCAGCAGCCCATTAGAAGGACTAGCGGGAAATGAGCAGTACTTC. As protein: CASSPLEGLAGNEQYF. Full variable domain (rest looked up from reference TRBV5-1 and TRBJ2-7): KAGVTQTPRYLIKTRGQQVTLSCSPISGHRSVSWYQQTPGQGLQFLFEYFSETQRNKGNFPGRFSGRQFSNSRSEMNVSTLELGDSALYLCASSPLEGLAGNEQYFGPGTRLTVT.